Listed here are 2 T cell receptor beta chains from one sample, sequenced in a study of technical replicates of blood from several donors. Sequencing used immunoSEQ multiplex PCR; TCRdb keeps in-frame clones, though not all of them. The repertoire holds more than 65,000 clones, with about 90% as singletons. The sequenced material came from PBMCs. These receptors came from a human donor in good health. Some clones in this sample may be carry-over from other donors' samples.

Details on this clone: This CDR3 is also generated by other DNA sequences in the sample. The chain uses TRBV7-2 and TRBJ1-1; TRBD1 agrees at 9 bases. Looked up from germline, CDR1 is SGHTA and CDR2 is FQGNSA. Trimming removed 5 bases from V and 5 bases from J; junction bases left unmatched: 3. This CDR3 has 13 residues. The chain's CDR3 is CASSRQGVTEAFF. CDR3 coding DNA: TGTGCCAGCAGCCGACAGGGGGTAACTGAAGCTTTCTTT.

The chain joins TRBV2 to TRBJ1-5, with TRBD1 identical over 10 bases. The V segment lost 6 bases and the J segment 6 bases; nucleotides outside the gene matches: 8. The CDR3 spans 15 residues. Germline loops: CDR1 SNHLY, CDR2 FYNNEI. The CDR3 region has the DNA TGTGCCAGCAGGATAGGGACAGGGGAACGTCAGCCCCAGCATTTT. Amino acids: CASRIGTGERQPQHF.